This T cell receptor beta chain was profiled in a study of ipilimumab plus nivolumab after autologous stem cell transplantation. Study-level results: The authors say TCR, Treg and microbiome findings warrant further study.

Measured with immunoSEQ multiplex PCR; TCRdb has only the in-frame clones, and not every one. This sample has about 15,000 clones, with roughly three quarters found just once. The CDR3 has 13 residues. Germline V gives CDR1 SGHNT, CDR2 YENEEA. The V gene lost 5 bases and the J gene lost 9 bases, with 14 bases spanning the gap. Patients got ipilimumab 1 mg/kg beginning 14 to 28 days post-transplant. Turning to this clone: The antigen is undetermined.

This specimen consisted of PBMCs, obtained in a trial of ipilimumab plus nivolumab as post-transplant consolidation. The source of this sequence is a male donor with diffuse large B-cell lymphoma. The rearrangement links TRBV11-3 to TRBJ1-5, with a tentative D call TRBD1 (5 bases). CDR3 DNA: TGTGCCAGCAGCCGGGGACCAACAAGGCCCCAGCATTTT. Its protein product is CASSRGPTRPQHF. The variable domain in full, with the rest retrieved from reference TRBV11-3 and TRBJ1-5, is EAGVVQSPRYKIIEKKQPVAFWCNPISGHNTLYWYLQNLGQGPELLIRYENEEAVDDSQLPKDRFSAERLKGVDSTLKIQPAELGDSAVYLCASSRGPTRPQHFGDGTRLSIL.